This T cell receptor (beta chain) was captured in a study of cytomegalovirus exposure and HLA in healthy donors. Study findings and constraints: According to the study, roughly 160 TCR beta chains were cytomegalovirus-associated. It was in a later analysis that TCR association rates were seen to vary by HLA locus, highest for DRB1 and lowest for HLA-C.

The PCR was carried out with 60 Vbeta primers and 13 Jbeta primers. Assay used: immunoSEQ multiplex PCR; TCRdb lists only in-frame clones, some missing. This table holds around 63,000 clones, 75% found once. Looked up from germline, CDR1 is MNHEY and CDR2 is SMNVEV (reference sequence). The ends were cut back, 8 bases at V and 3 bases at J, with 10 bases in the middle. The CDR3 extends over 12 amino acids. A note on this clone: Antigen unknown.

The chain is built from TRBV27 and TRBJ1-1, with D possibly matching TRBD1 (6 bases). The sequence derives from a man aged 60-69 years in good health and CMV-seropositive. The sequenced sample was PBMCs. The DNA of the CDR3 is TGTGCCAGCGGGAGGGGGTACACTGAAGCTTTCTTT. Translating it yields CASGRGYTEAFF.